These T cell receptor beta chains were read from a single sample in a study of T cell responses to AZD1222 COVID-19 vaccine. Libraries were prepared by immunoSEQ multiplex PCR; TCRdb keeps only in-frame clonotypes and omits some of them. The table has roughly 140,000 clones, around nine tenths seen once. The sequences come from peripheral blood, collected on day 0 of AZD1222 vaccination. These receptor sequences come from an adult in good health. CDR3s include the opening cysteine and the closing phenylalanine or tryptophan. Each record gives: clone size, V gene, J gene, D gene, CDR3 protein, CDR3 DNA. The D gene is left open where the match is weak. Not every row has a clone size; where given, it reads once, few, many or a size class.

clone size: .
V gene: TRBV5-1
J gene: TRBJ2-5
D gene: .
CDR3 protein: CASSLGRREETQYF
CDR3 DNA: TGCGCCAGCAGCTTGGGTCGCAGGGAAGAGACCCAGTACTTC

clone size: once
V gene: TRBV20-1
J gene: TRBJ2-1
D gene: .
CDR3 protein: CSAGTYNEQFF
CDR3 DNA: TGCAGTGCTGGGACCTACAATGAGCAGTTCTTC

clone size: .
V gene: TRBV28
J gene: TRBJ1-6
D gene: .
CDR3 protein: CASSSGQLYNSPLHF
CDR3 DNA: TGTGCCAGCAGTTCCGGACAGCTATATAATTCACCCCTCCACTTT

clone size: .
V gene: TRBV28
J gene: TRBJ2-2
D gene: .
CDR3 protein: CASSSHGTGELFF
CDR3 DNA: TGTGCCAGCAGTTCCCATGGCACCGGGGAGCTGTTTTTT

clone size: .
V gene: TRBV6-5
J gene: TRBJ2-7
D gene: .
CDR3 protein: CATEGDSYEQYF
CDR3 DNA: TGTGCCACTGAAGGCGACTCCTACGAGCAGTACTTC

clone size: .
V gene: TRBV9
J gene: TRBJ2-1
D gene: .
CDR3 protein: CASSVGGFLNNEQFF
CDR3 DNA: TGTGCCAGCAGCGTAGGAGGCTTTTTAAACAATGAGCAGTTCTTC

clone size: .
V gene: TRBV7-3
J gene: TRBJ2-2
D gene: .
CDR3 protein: CASSLSAGSYGELFF
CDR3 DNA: TGTGCCAGCAGCTTATCTGCCGGTTCATACGGGGAGCTGTTTTTT

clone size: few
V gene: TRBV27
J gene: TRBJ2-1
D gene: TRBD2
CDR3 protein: CASSFGRAYNEQFF
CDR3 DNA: TGTGCCAGCAGTTTCGGGAGGGCCTACAATGAGCAGTTCTTC

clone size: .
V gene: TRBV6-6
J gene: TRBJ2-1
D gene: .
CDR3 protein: CASTQYPLLEQFF
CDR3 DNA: TGTGCCAGCACTCAATATCCGTTGTTGGAGCAGTTCTTC

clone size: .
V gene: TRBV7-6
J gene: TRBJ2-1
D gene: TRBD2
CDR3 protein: CASSWGLAPNEQFF
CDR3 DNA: TGTGCCAGCAGCTGGGGACTAGCGCCCAATGAGCAGTTCTTC

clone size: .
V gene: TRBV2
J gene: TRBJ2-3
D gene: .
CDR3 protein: CASSVNGASTDTQYF
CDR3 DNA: TGTGCCAGCAGTGTTAACGGAGCTAGCACAGATACGCAGTATTTT

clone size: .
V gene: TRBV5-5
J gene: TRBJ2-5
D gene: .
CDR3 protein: CASSRPGDETQYF
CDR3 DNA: TGTGCCAGCAGCCGACCGGGAGACGAGACCCAGTACTTC

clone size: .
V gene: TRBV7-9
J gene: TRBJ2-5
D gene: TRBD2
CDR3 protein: CASSLPAGVETQYF
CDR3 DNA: TGTGCCAGCAGCTTACCTGCGGGGGTGGAGACCCAGTACTTC

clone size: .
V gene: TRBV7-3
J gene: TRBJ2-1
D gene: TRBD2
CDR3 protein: CASSPLGSGRGNEQFF
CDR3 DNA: TGTGCCAGCAGCCCCCTTGGTAGCGGGAGGGGTAATGAGCAGTTCTTC

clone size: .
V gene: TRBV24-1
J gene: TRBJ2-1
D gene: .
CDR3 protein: CATSERQGGEQFF
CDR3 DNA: TGTGCCACCAGTGAGCGACAGGGAGGTGAGCAGTTCTTC

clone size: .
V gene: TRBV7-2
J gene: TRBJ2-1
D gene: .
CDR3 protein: CASRPRGYNEQFF
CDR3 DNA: TGTGCCAGCAGACCTAGGGGTTACAATGAGCAGTTCTTC

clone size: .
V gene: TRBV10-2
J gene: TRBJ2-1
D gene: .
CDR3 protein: CASLAGAASYNEQFF
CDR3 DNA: TGCGCCAGCCTGGCCGGGGCAGCTAGTTACAATGAGCAGTTCTTC

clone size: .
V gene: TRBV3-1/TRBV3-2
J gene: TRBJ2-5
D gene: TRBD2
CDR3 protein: CASSAKGSGTLETQYF
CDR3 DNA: TGTGCCAGCAGCGCGAAGGGAAGCGGGACTTTAGAGACCCAGTACTTC

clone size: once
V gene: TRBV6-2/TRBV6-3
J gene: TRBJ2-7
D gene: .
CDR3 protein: CASSYEVGASYEQYF
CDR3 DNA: TGTGCCAGCAGTTACGAGGTAGGAGCCTCCTACGAGCAGTACTTC

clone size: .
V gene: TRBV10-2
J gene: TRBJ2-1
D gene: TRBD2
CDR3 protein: CASSGLAGAEFF
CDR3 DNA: TGCGCCAGCAGTGGACTAGCGGGAGCTGAGTTCTTC

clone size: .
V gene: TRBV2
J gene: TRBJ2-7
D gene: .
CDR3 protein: CASRFDLLGSYEQYF
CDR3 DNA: TGTGCCAGCAGGTTTGACCTCCTCGGCTCCTACGAGCAGTACTTC

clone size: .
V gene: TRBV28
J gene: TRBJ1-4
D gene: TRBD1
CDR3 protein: CASGTGTGFEKLFF
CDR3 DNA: TGTGCCAGCGGGACCGGGACAGGGTTCGAAAAACTGTTTTTT

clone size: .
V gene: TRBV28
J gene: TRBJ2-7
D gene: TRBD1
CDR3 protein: CASSGEGQGGPEQYF
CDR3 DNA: TGTGCCAGCAGTGGCGAGGGACAGGGAGGCCCCGAGCAGTACTTC

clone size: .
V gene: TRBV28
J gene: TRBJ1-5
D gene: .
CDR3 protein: CASTFSRGDIQHF
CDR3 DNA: TGTGCCAGCACCTTCTCAAGGGGGGACATACAGCATTTT

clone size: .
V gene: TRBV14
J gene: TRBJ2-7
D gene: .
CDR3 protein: CASSQERYYEQYF
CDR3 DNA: TGTGCCAGCAGCCAAGAGCGGTACTACGAGCAGTACTTC

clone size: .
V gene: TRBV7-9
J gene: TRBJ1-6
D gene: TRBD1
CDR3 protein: CASSPRGLEDSPLHF
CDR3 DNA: TGTGCCAGCAGCCCCAGGGGGCTAGAGGATTCACCCCTCCACTTT

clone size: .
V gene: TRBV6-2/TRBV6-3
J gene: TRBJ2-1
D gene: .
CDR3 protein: CASSYPPGATLGNEQFF
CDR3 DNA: TGTGCCAGCAGTTACCCTCCAGGGGCAACCCTGGGGAATGAGCAGTTCTTC

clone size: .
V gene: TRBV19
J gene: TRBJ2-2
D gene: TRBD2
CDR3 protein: CASSMGGRAVTGELFF
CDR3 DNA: TGTGCCAGTAGTATGGGCGGGAGGGCCGTCACCGGGGAGCTGTTTTTT

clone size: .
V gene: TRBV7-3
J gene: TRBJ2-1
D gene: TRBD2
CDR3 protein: CASSLTSGSNEQFF
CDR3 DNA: TGTGCCAGCAGCCTGACTAGCGGGAGCAATGAGCAGTTCTTC

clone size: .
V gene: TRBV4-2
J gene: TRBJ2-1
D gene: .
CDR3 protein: CASSQGEGGGSDEQFF
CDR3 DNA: TGTGCCAGCAGCCAAGGAGAGGGGGGAGGATCGGATGAGCAGTTCTTC

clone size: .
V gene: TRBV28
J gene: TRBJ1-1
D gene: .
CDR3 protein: CASSLANRAGKTEAFF
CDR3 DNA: TGTGCCAGCAGTTTAGCGAACAGGGCGGGTAAGACTGAAGCTTTCTTT

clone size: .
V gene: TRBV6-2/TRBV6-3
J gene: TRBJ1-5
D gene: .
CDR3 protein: CASSRTVLNQPQHF
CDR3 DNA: TGTGCCAGCAGTAGGACAGTACTCAATCAGCCCCAGCATTTT

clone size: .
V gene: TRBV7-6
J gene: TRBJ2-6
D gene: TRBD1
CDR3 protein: CASSQGQGHSGANVLTF
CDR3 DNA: TGTGCCAGCAGCCAGGGACAGGGCCACTCTGGGGCCAACGTCCTGACTTTC

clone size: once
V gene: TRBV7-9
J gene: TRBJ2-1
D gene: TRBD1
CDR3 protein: CASSPMGDRGYNEQFF
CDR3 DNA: TGTGCCAGCAGCCCAATGGGGGACAGGGGTTACAATGAGCAGTTCTTC

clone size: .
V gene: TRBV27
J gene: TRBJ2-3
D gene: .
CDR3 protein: CASILRVSGRTDTQYF
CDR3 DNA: TGTGCCAGCATTTTAAGGGTTTCGGGAAGAACAGATACGCAGTATTTT

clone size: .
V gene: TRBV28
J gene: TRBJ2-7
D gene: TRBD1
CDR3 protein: CASSLYQGDLYEQYF
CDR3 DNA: TGTGCCAGCAGTTTATATCAGGGGGACCTTTACGAGCAGTACTTC

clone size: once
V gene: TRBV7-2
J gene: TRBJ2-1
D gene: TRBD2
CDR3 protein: CASSLRVAGVGFEQFF
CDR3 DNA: TGTGCCAGCAGCCTCCGGGTAGCGGGAGTAGGATTTGAGCAGTTCTTC

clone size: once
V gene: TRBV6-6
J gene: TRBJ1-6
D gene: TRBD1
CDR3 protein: CASSLANPGGQGLRVSRALHF
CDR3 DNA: TGTGCCAGCAGTCTGGCAAACCCGGGGGGACAGGGTTTGCGGGTGAGCCGGGCCCTCCACTTT

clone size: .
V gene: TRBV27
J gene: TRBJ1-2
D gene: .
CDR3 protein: CASRRDTHYGYTF
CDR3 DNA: TGTGCCAGCAGGAGGGACACCCACTATGGCTACACCTTC

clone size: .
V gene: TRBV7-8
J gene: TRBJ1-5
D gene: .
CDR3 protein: CASSLRGTLSLGPQHF
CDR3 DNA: TGTGCCAGCAGCTTACGTGGGACACTATCGCTGGGGCCCCAGCATTTT

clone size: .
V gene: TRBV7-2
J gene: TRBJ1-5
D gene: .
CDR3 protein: CASSLEARGHQPQHF
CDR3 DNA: TGTGCCAGCAGCTTAGAGGCGAGGGGACATCAGCCCCAGCATTTT

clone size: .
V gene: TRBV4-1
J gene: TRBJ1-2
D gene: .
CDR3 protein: CASSPSTATILYGYTF
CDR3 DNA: TGCGCCAGCAGCCCATCGACAGCGACAATCCTTTATGGCTACACCTTC

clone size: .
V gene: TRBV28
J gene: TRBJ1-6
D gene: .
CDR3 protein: CASSLSLGPLHF
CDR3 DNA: TGTGCCAGCAGTTTATCTCTTGGACCCCTCCACTTT

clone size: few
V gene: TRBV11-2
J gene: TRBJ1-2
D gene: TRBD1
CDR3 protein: CASSFSSSGDRVRLTF
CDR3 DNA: TGTGCCAGCAGCTTTAGTTCATCCGGGGACAGGGTCCGTTTAACCTTC

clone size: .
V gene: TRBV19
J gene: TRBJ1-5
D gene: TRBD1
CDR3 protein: CASSIASDRVYQPQHF
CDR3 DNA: TGTGCCAGTAGTATAGCCTCGGACAGGGTTTATCAGCCCCAGCATTTT

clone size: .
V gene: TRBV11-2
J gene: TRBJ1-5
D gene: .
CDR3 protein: CASSTSTGNQPQHF
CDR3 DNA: TGTGCCAGCAGCACTAGCACAGGGAATCAGCCCCAGCATTTT

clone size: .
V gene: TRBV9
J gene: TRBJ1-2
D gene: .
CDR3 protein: CASSGDFGYTF
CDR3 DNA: TGTGCCAGCAGCGGAGACTTTGGCTACACCTTC

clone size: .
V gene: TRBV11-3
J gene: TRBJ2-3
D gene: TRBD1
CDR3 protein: CASSSHRGTDTQYF
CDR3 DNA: TGTGCCAGCAGTTCCCACAGGGGAACAGATACGCAGTATTTT

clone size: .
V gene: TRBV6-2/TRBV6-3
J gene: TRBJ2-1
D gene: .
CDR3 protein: CASSLGLHNEQFF
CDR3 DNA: TGTGCCAGCAGTTTGGGACTCCACAATGAGCAGTTCTTC

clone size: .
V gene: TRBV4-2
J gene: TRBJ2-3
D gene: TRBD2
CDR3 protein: CASSQDPRLAGWGTDTQYF
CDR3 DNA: TGTGCCAGCAGCCAAGATCCGAGACTAGCGGGGTGGGGCACAGATACGCAGTATTTT

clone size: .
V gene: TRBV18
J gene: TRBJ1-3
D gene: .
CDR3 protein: CASSPDRFSGNTIYF
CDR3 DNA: TGTGCCAGCTCACCAGACAGATTCTCTGGAAACACCATATATTTT

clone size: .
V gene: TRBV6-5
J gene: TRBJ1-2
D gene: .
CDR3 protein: CASSSGVYGYTF
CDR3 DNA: TGTGCCAGCAGCTCGGGGGTTTATGGCTACACCTTC

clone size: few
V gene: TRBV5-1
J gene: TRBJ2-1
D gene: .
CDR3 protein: CASSLEGEQFF
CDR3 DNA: TGCGCCAGCAGCTTGGAGGGGGAGCAGTTCTTC

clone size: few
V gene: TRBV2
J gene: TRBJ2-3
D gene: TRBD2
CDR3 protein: CASSPGLITDTQYF
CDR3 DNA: TGTGCCAGCAGCCCGGGACTAATTACAGATACGCAGTATTTT

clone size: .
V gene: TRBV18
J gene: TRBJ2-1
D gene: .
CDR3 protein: CASSARYGTVYNEQFF
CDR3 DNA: TGTGCCAGCTCAGCACGCTACGGGACGGTCTACAATGAGCAGTTCTTC

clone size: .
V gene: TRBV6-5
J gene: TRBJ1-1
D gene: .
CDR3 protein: CASSFTRGDTEAFF
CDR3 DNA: TGTGCCAGCAGTTTCACGCGGGGAGATACTGAAGCTTTCTTT

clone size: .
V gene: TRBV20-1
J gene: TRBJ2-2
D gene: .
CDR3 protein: CSASPPRGNTGELFF
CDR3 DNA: TGCAGTGCTAGTCCGCCCAGGGGGAACACCGGGGAGCTGTTTTTT